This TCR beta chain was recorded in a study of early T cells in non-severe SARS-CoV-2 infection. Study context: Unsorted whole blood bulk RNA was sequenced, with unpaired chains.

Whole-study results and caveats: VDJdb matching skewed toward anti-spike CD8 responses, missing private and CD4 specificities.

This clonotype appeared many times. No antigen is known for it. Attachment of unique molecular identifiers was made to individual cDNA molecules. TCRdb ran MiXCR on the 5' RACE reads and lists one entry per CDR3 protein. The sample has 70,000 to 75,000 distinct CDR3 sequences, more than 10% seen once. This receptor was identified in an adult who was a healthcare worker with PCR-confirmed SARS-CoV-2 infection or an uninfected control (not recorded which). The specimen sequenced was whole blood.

The CDR3 is CASSQDRWVTFF. The CDR3 DNA follows: TGTGCCAGCAGCCAGGACCGCTGGGTAACTTTCTTT. The chain recombines TRBV14 with TRBJ1-1; D gene unclear. CDR1 and CDR2 (germline): SGHDN, FVKESK. Trimming pared 3 bases from V and 12 bases from J, leaving 14 bases between. The CDR3 contains 12 residues.